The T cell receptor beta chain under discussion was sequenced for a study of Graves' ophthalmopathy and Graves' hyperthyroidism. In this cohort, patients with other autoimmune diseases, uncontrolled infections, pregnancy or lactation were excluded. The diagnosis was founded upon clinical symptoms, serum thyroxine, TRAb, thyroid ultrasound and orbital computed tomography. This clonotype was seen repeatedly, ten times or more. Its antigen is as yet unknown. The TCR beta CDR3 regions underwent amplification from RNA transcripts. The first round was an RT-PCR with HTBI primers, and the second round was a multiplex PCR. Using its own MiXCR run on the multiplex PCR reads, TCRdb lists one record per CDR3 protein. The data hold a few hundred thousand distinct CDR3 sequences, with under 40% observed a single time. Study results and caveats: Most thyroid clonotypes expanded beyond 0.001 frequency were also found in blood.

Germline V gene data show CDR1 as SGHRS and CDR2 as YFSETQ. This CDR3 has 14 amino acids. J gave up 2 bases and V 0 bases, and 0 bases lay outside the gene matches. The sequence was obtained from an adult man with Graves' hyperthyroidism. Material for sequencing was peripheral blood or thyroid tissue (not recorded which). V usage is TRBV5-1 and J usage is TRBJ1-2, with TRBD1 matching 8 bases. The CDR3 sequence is CASSLGDRNYGYTF. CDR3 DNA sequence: TGCGCCAGCAGCTTGGGGGACAGGAACTATGGCTACACCTTC.